The text below deals with one T cell receptor beta chain. With 4 bases removed from V and 0 bases from J, the gap between germline ends came to 14 bases. This CDR3 is 16 amino acids long. Per germline, CDR1 SGHRS and CDR2 YFSETQ. Random hexamers were used to reverse transcribe about 0.45 to 1 ug of RNA. The authors amplified TCR beta CDR3 across 54 Vbeta and 13 Jbeta using immunoSEQ multiplex PCR. TCRdb used MiXCR to reprocess the immunoSEQ multiplex PCR reads, holding one entry per CDR3 protein. The data contain 150,000 or so distinct CDR3 sequences, 90% to 95% of them seen just once; the ten biggest clones take up 0.08%. This record comes from a study of CD8 T cells in Susac syndrome.

This clonotype was sampled from a human donor in good health. The specimen sequenced was CD4+ T cells from PBMCs. The V gene is TRBV5-1, the J gene TRBJ1-3, with TRBD1 as a possible D gene (5 bases). CDR3 residues: CASSRDGASSGNTIYF. CDR3 DNA sequence: TGCGCCAGCAGCCGGGACGGAGCGAGCTCTGGAAACACCATATATTTT.